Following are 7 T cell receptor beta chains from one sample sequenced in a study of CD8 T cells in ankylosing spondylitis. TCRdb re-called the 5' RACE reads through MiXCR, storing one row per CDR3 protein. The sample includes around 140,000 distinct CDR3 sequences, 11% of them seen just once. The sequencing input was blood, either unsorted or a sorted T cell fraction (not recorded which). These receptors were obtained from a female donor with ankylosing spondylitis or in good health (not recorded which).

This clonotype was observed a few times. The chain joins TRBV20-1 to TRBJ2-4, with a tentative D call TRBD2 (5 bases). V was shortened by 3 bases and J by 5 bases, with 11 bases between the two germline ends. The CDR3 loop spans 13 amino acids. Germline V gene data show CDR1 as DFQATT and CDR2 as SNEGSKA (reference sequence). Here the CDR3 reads CSASEGSQNIQYF. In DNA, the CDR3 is TGCAGTGCTAGTGAGGGAAGTCAAAACATTCAGTACTTC.

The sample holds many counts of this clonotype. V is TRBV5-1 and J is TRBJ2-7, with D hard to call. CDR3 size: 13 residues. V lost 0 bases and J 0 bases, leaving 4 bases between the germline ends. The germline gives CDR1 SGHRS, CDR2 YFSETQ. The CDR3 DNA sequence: TGCGCCAGCAGCTTGGCCACCTCCTACGAGCAGTACTTC. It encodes CASSLATSYEQYF.

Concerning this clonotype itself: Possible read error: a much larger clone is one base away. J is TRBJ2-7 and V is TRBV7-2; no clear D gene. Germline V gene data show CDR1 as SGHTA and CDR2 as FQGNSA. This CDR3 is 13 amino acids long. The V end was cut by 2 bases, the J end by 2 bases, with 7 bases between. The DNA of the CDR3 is TGTGCCAGCAGCTTATTCTGGGCCTACGAGCAGTACTTC. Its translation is CASSLFWAYEQYF.

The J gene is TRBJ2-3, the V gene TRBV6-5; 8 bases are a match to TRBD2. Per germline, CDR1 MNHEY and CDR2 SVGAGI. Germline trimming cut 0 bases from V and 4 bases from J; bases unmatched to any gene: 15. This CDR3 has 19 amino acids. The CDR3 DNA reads TGTGCCAGCAGTTACTCGCTAGCGGGCCCTGGCCCCGTAGCAGATACGCAGTATTTT. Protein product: CASSYSLAGPGPVADTQYF.

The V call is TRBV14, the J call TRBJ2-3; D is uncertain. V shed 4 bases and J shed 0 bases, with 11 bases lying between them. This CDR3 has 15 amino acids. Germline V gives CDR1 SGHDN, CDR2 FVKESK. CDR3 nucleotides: TGTGCCAGCAGCCCAAGACTGGCTAGCACAGATACGCAGTATTTT. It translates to CASSPRLASTDTQYF.

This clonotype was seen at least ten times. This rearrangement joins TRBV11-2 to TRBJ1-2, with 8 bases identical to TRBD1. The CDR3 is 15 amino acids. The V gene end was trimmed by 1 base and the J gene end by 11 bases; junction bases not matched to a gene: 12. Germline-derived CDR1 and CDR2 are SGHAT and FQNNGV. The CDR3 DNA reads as TGTGCCAGCAGCTTAGCCGGACAGGGTCGGAGAACTTACACCTTC. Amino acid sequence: CASSLAGQGRRTYTF.

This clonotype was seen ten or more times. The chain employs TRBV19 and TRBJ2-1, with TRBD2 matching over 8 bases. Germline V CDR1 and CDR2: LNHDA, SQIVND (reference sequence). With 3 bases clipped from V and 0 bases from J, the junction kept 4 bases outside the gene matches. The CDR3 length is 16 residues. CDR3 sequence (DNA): TGTGCCAGTAGTATGGGGCGGGGGGCCTCCTACAATGAGCAGTTCTTC. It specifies CASSMGRGASYNEQFF. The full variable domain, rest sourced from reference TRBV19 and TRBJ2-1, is DGGITQSPKYLFRKEGQNVTLSCEQNLNHDAMYWYRQDPGQGLRLIYYSQIVNDFQKGDIAEGYSVSREKKESFPLTVTSAQKNPTAFYLCASSMGRGASYNEQFFGPGTRLTVL.